This T cell receptor beta chain was retrieved from a study of T cell changes during pregnancy in multiple sclerosis. Clones were read by immunoSEQ multiplex PCR, and TCRdb kept only the in-frame ones, dropping some. The repertoire has 70,000 or so clones, 80% to 95% of them found once; the top ten carry around 0.3%. The material sequenced was CD4+ T cells from peripheral blood mononuclear cells, taken after pregnancy. The clonotype comes from a female donor with multiple sclerosis, enrolled in a pregnancy study.

The CDR3 coding sequence is TGTGCCAGCAGCTTAATAGACAGGGCAATGGGCAATGAGCAGTTCTTC. Translation gives CASSLIDRAMGNEQFF. The chain joins TRBV7-9 to TRBJ2-1, with 7 bases lining up with TRBD1. In germline, CDR1 is SEHNR, CDR2 FQNEAQ (reference sequence). This CDR3 has 16 residues. The junction had 10 bases not matched to a gene; V was cut back by 2 bases and J by 6 bases.